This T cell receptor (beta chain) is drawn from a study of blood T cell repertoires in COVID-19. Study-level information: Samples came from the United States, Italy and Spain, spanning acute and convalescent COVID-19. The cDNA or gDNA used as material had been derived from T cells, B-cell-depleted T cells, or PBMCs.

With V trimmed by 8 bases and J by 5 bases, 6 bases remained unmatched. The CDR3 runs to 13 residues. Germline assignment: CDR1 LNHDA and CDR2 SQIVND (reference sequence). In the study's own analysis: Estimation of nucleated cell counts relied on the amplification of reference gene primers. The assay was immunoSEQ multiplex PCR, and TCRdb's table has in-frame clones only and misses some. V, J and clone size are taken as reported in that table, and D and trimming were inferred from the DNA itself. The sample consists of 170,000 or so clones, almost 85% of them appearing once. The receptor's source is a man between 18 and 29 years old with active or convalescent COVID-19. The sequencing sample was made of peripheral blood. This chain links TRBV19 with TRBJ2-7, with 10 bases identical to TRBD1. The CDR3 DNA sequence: TGTGCCAGTGGTCCGGGACAGGGGAACGAGCAGTACTTC. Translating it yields CASGPGQGNEQYF.